Listed below are T cell receptor beta chains from one sample, sequenced in a study of cytomegalovirus exposure and HLA in healthy donors. This table comes from immunoSEQ multiplex PCR, and its TCRdb copy is limited to in-frame clones, with some not included. Here the sample spans roughly 98,000 clones, 87% being singletons. Sample: PBMCs. These receptors came from a woman younger than 45 in good health and CMV-seronegative. Each CDR3 is given with its conserved first and last residue. The order of the fields is J gene, V gene, CDR3 protein.

J: TRBJ2-3; V: TRBV28; CDR3: CASSGLVPDTQYF
J: TRBJ2-2; V: TRBV9; CDR3: CASSARNTGELFF
J: TRBJ1-5; V: TRBV9; CDR3: CASSGGTNSNQPQHF
J: TRBJ1-4; V: TRBV2; CDR3: CASSGAAGYEKLFF
J: TRBJ2-7; V: TRBV28; CDR3: CASTGTGLYEQYF
J: TRBJ2-7; V: TRBV19; CDR3: CASSADRGGYEQYF
J: TRBJ1-1; V: TRBV28; CDR3: CASSPTGLTEAFF
J: TRBJ2-5; V: TRBV27; CDR3: CASSLGFGGGQETQYF
J: TRBJ2-1; V: TRBV9; CDR3: CASSPLSGSYNEQFF
J: TRBJ1-5; V: TRBV19; CDR3: CASSALGGGRNQPQHF
J: TRBJ2-3; V: TRBV6-1; CDR3: CASSASLAGGDTQYF
J: TRBJ2-7; V: TRBV5-1; CDR3: CASSLARGLAGDSSYEQYF
J: TRBJ2-2; V: TRBV9; CDR3: CASSADRGGELFF
J: TRBJ1-2; V: TRBV5-1; CDR3: CASSPPSVNGYTF
J: TRBJ2-2; V: TRBV25-1; CDR3: CASSVRDRRPGELFF
J: TRBJ2-7; V: TRBV7-2; CDR3: CASNPVAGLYEQYF
J: TRBJ2-3; V: TRBV11-1; CDR3: CASSSPGTSVTDTQYF
J: TRBJ2-7; V: TRBV5-1; CDR3: CASSLKGVEQYF
J: TRBJ1-3; V: TRBV2; CDR3: CASSVQGIGNTIYF
J: TRBJ2-1; V: TRBV28; CDR3: CASSPRTSGRSGHHEQFF
J: TRBJ1-5; V: TRBV6-1; CDR3: CASTRSGQGLQPQHF
J: TRBJ2-7; V: TRBV14; CDR3: CASSQEGPYEQYF
J: TRBJ2-1; V: TRBV27; CDR3: CASSLSMGGYNEQFF
J: TRBJ2-7; V: TRBV5-1; CDR3: CASSWGGAGESEQYF
J: TRBJ2-2; V: TRBV25-1; CDR3: CASSGEAANTGELFF
J: TRBJ1-4; V: TRBV9; CDR3: CASSAGQRNEKLFF
J: TRBJ1-1; V: TRBV14; CDR3: CASSQGGFGTEAFF
J: TRBJ2-1; V: TRBV7-6; CDR3: CASSPRLGLNYNEQFF
J: TRBJ2-1; V: TRBV7-3; CDR3: CASSRDGGLAGSNEQFF
J: TRBJ2-7; V: TRBV29-1; CDR3: CSATGTKSYEQYF
J: TRBJ1-2; V: TRBV29-1; CDR3: CSVSKIGGSGYTF
J: TRBJ1-2; V: TRBV9; CDR3: CASSTGTTRLTF
J: TRBJ1-2; V: TRBV2; CDR3: CATKGQADYGYTF
J: TRBJ2-2; V: TRBV29-1; CDR3: CSVEGARGLLSGELFF
J: TRBJ2-3; V: TRBV29-1; CDR3: CSVLGQGYTDTQYF
J: TRBJ1-5; V: TRBV6-6; CDR3: CASSYSGASNNQPQHF
J: TRBJ1-1; V: TRBV6-5; CDR3: CASRIQGSNTEAFF
J: TRBJ1-5; V: TRBV7-2; CDR3: CASSLGAGQPQHF
J: TRBJ1-2; V: TRBV10-2; CDR3: CASSEATVAGNYGYTF
J: TRBJ1-2; V: TRBV27; CDR3: CASRTVNYGYTF
J: TRBJ1-3; V: TRBV7-8; CDR3: CASSPSHLRDRGFHSGNTIYF
J: TRBJ1-5; V: TRBV5-5; CDR3: CASSSKAGTPNSQPQHF
J: TRBJ2-3; V: TRBV9; CDR3: CASSVVSGRGDTQYF
J: TRBJ1-4; V: TRBV11-2; CDR3: CASSLDQVTNEKLFF
J: TRBJ2-5; V: TRBV7-8; CDR3: CASSLLGQSPGTQYF
J: TRBJ2-5; V: TRBV5-4; CDR3: CASSREETQYF
J: TRBJ2-1; V: TRBV27; CDR3: CASSSESGRPGDEQFF
J: TRBJ2-3; V: TRBV23-1; CDR3: CASSQWTGWTDTQYF
J: TRBJ1-2; V: TRBV4-3; CDR3: CASSQDRVRGYTF
J: TRBJ2-7; V: TRBV19; CDR3: CASSTGAGQARLQYF
J: TRBJ2-7; V: TRBV14; CDR3: CASSSSSYEQYF